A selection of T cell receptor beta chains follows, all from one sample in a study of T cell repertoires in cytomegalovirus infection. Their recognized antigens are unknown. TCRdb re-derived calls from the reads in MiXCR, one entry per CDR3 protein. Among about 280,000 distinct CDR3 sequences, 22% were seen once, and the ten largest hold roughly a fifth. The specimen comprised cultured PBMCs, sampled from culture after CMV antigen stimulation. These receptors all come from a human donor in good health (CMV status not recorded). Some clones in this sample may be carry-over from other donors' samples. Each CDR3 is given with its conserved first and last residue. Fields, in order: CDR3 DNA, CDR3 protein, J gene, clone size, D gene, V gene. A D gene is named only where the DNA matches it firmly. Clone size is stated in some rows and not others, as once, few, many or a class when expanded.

TGTGCCAGCAGCGCATGGGCAGGGGGGAACACTGAAGCTTTCTTT,CASSAWAGGNTEAFF,TRBJ1-1,few,TRBD1,TRBV7-9
TGTGCCAGCAACCTACGACAGGGCTCCTACGAGCAGTACTTC,CASNLRQGSYEQYF,TRBJ2-7,few,TRBD1,TRBV6-1
TGTGCCAGCAGTTACTCAGGGTCTGGGGCCAACGTCCTGACTTTC,CASSYSGSGANVLTF,TRBJ2-6,few,-,TRBV6-5
TGTGCCAGCTCACCAACCCCACTAGCGGGACTCTACGAGCAGTACTTC,CASSPTPLAGLYEQYF,TRBJ2-7,few,TRBD2,TRBV18
TGTGCCAGCAGTTACGTGTTAGCGGGAGACACAACCCGGGGGAAGCAGTTCTTC,CASSYVLAGDTTRGKQFF,TRBJ2-1,-,TRBD2,TRBV6-2/TRBV6-3
TGTGCCAGCAGCCGCCGGGACAGGTCCTACGAGCAGTACTTC,CASSRRDRSYEQYF,TRBJ2-7,-,TRBD1,TRBV5-4
TGTGCCAGCAAGACAAGGGGAAAACTGTTTTTT,CASKTRGKLFF,TRBJ1-4,-,-,TRBV12-3/TRBV12-4
TGTGCCAGCAGCTCTCCGGGACAGGGCTTTATCTATGGCTACACCTTC,CASSSPGQGFIYGYTF,TRBJ1-2,many,TRBD1,TRBV7-9
TGTGCCAGCAGTCTCTCGGCGAGGAGCACAGATACGCAGTATTTT,CASSLSARSTDTQYF,TRBJ2-3,many,-,TRBV6-1
TGTGCCAGCAGTGTGGGACAGGGAAAGAGTGAAGCTTTCTTT,CASSVGQGKSEAFF,TRBJ1-1,few,TRBD1,TRBV6-1
TGTGCCAGCAGCTTGGGGGGGCTTCCTCCTGGGGCCAACGTCCTGACTTTC,CASSLGGLPPGANVLTF,TRBJ2-6,many,-,TRBV5-8
TGTGCCAGCAGTTTTTGGCGGACGGATGGCTACACCTTC,CASSFWRTDGYTF,TRBJ1-2,-,-,TRBV28
TGCGCCAGCCGGACAGCCTATAATGAAAAACTGTTTTTT,CASRTAYNEKLFF,TRBJ1-4,-,-,TRBV10-2
TGTGCCAGCAGTTACTCACAAGGGTATCAGCCCCAGCATTTT,CASSYSQGYQPQHF,TRBJ1-5,-,-,TRBV6-2/TRBV6-3
TGTGCCATCAGTGATCGGGCGGGAGGTGCCTACGAGCAGTACTTC,CAISDRAGGAYEQYF,TRBJ2-7,many,TRBD2,TRBV10-3
TGTGCCAGCAGTTTTTGGACAGGGGAAAAGCTGTTTTTT,CASSFWTGEKLFF,TRBJ2-2,-,TRBD1,TRBV28
TGTGCCAGCAGCTTAGAAGACAGGGGTAATGGCTACACCTTC,CASSLEDRGNGYTF,TRBJ1-2,many,TRBD1,TRBV7-2
TGTGCCAGCAGCTTAACAGGGGGACTTGAAGCTTTCTTT,CASSLTGGLEAFF,TRBJ1-1,few,TRBD1,TRBV7-2
TGTGCCAGTACCATCGGGGGTTTAGGCGAGCAGTACTTC,CASTIGGLGEQYF,TRBJ2-7,-,-,TRBV19
TGTGCCAGCAAGGAGGGGATTTCCTACGAGCAGTACTTC,CASKEGISYEQYF,TRBJ2-7,-,-,TRBV5-6
TGTGCCAGTAGTAGGGCCTGGACTGCCCCAAGCACAGATACGCAGTATTTT,CASSRAWTAPSTDTQYF,TRBJ2-3,few,-,TRBV19
TGTGCCAGCAGCTTACCGGTTTGGCGAACCTACAATGAGCAGTTCTTC,CASSLPVWRTYNEQFF,TRBJ2-1,-,-,TRBV7-9
TGCGCCAGCAGCATTGCAGCGGGAGGGCCCGATACGCAGTATTTT,CASSIAAGGPDTQYF,TRBJ2-3,few,TRBD2,TRBV5-1
TGTGCCACCTACGGGGTAGAGACCCAGTACTTC,CATYGVETQYF,TRBJ2-5,-,-,TRBV6-6
TGTGCCAGCAGCTACTCCGGGACAGGGATAGACTATGGCTACACCTTC,CASSYSGTGIDYGYTF,TRBJ1-2,-,TRBD1,TRBV11-3
TGTGCCAGCAGTTGGACAGGGGGCAGTGAAAAACTGTTTTTT,CASSWTGGSEKLFF,TRBJ1-4,-,TRBD1,TRBV6-6
TGTGCCAGCAGCTACAGGGACGGACTAAATTCACCCCTCCACTTT,CASSYRDGLNSPLHF,TRBJ1-6,many,-,TRBV7-6
TGTGCCATCAGTGATATTGGGGAGATCCAAGAGACCCAGTACTTC,CAISDIGEIQETQYF,TRBJ2-5,-,-,TRBV10-3
TGTGCCAGCAGCTTAGACAGGGGGCGACGCGAGCAGTACTTC,CASSLDRGRREQYF,TRBJ2-7,many,TRBD1,TRBV7-2
TGTGCCAGCAGTCCCTCGGGTGGCAGGGAATACGAGCAGTACTTC,CASSPSGGREYEQYF,TRBJ2-7,-,-,TRBV27
TGTGCCATCAGTGAGTCGGAAGAGACCCAGTACTTC,CAISESEETQYF,TRBJ2-5,-,-,TRBV10-3
TGTGCCAGCAGTTTTAGGTCAATCGGGACACCGGGCCAGCCCCAGCATTTT,CASSFRSIGTPGQPQHF,TRBJ1-5,many,-,TRBV12-3/TRBV12-4
TGCGCCAGCAGCCAAGGGGCAGGGCCCTACGAGCAGTACTTC,CASSQGAGPYEQYF,TRBJ2-7,few,-,TRBV4-3
TGTGCCAGCAGCCGACGTAACCCTAGCGGGAACACAGATACGCAGTATTTT,CASSRRNPSGNTDTQYF,TRBJ2-3,-,TRBD2,TRBV7-9
TGTGCCAGCAGCCCACCAGGGGGAGGCCCGAGCTCCTACAATGAGCAGTTCTTC,CASSPPGGGPSSYNEQFF,TRBJ2-1,many,-,TRBV7-2
TGTGCCACCAGCAGAGATCCCGGGCAGGGTTTGATGAACACTGAAGCTTTCTTT,CATSRDPGQGLMNTEAFF,TRBJ1-1,-,-,TRBV15
TGTGCTAGCAGCTTAGCGGGGGATGGCGGGGAGCTGTTTTTT,CASSLAGDGGELFF,TRBJ2-2,many,TRBD2,TRBV7-7
TGTGCCAGCAGTAGGACCCGGGGGAGCAATCAGCCCCAGCATTTT,CASSRTRGSNQPQHF,TRBJ1-5,-,-,TRBV28
TGCAGTGCTAGAGAAGTAAAAGCGGGAGGTACCACAGATACGCAGTATTTT,CSAREVKAGGTTDTQYF,TRBJ2-3,-,TRBD2,TRBV20-1
TGTGCCATCAGTGAAGGCAGGGGACAACAGAACACTGAAGCTTTCTTT,CAISEGRGQQNTEAFF,TRBJ1-1,-,-,TRBV10-3
TGTGCCAGCTCACCATTCTCCAGGGGAGGACCTAGTTCCTACGAGCAGTACTTC,CASSPFSRGGPSSYEQYF,TRBJ2-7,-,-,TRBV18
TGTGCCAGCAGCCTGGGACAGGGGGCGCCCAATGAGCAGTTCTTC,CASSLGQGAPNEQFF,TRBJ2-1,-,TRBD1,TRBV7-6
TGTGCCAGCAGCTTAGCCAGTTTAACTAATGAAAAACTGTTTTTT,CASSLASLTNEKLFF,TRBJ1-4,many,-,TRBV7-2
TGTGCCATCAGTGAAGGACAGGGGGCACAAGAGACCCAGTACTTC,CAISEGQGAQETQYF,TRBJ2-5,-,TRBD1,TRBV10-3
TGTGCCAGCAGTTTAGGCTACGGAAACACTGAAGCTTTCTTT,CASSLGYGNTEAFF,TRBJ1-1,-,-,TRBV12-3/TRBV12-4
TGTGCCAGCAGACCCGGGACTAGCGGGCACAATACGCAGTATTTT,CASRPGTSGHNTQYF,TRBJ2-3,-,TRBD2,TRBV12-3/TRBV12-4
TGTGCCAGCAGTTACGGGCCTAGCGGGAGGCCCTCCGGTACGCAGTATTTT,CASSYGPSGRPSGTQYF,TRBJ2-3,few,TRBD2,TRBV6-2/TRBV6-3
TGCAGCGTTGAATATACAGGAAAGAACACTGAAGCTTTCTTT,CSVEYTGKNTEAFF,TRBJ1-1,once,-,TRBV29-1
TGTGCCAGCAGGCTAACTAGCGGGGACTCCTACAATGAGCAGTTCTTC,CASRLTSGDSYNEQFF,TRBJ2-1,many,TRBD2,TRBV7-8
TGTGCCAGCAGCTCCCTGGTGCAAGAGACCCAGTACTTC,CASSSLVQETQYF,TRBJ2-5,-,-,TRBV11-2
TGTGCCAGCAGTGGGGCGAGCGCCGGGGATCAGCCCCAGCATTTT,CASSGASAGDQPQHF,TRBJ1-5,-,-,TRBV6-1
TGTGCCAGCAGCTTAGATCTCGCGGCTAACTATGGCTACACCTTC,CASSLDLAANYGYTF,TRBJ1-2,-,-,TRBV7-2